What follows is one T cell receptor beta chain and its context. The sample comes from a study of T-cell memory formation after mild COVID-19. Study at large: The study found TCR clusters largely donor specific.

V lost 2 bases and J lost 2; bases outside the gene matches: 5. The CDR3 contains 15 residues. Germline-derived CDR1 and CDR2 are SGDLS and YYNGEE. TCRdb re-derived calls from the 5' RACE reads in MiXCR, one entry per CDR3 protein. The sample records 300,000 to 400,000 distinct CDR3 sequences, more than 15% being singletons. The chain joins TRBV9 to TRBJ2-5, with 8 positions matching TRBD1. Sequenced: PBMCs or a T cell subset sorted from them (not recorded which). This receptor was taken from a man aged 18-30 years who had mild COVID-19 (a few samples of this study predate the infection). Cell type and time point are not known. The CDR3 spells CASSVVQGVQETQYF. As DNA, the CDR3 is TGTGCCAGCAGCGTCGTACAGGGGGTGCAAGAGACCCAGTACTTC. The full variable domain, its missing parts supplied by reference TRBV9 and TRBJ2-5, is DSGVTQTPKHLITATGQRVTLRCSPRSGDLSVYWYQQSLDQGLQFLIQYYNGEERAKGNILERFSAQQFPDLHSELNLSSLELGDSALYFCASSVVQGVQETQYFGPGTRLLVL.